This TCR beta chain originates from a study of Ad26.COV2.S vaccination and SARS-CoV-2 variants. Looking at the study overall: Once or twice, 56 days apart, Ad26.COV2.S was delivered intramuscularly.

Treatment in this sample: 15 to 20 received Ad26.COV2.S at low or high dose, single or two shots; 5 received placebo; per-sample allocation not given. Collection of samples fell on day 63 after the first vaccine or placebo injection. Assay used: immunoSEQ multiplex PCR; TCRdb lists only in-frame clones, some missing. Counted here are hundreds of thousands of clones, roughly 87% occurring once; the ten biggest clones make up roughly 3.1%. Sequences were derived from peripheral blood, sampled in a trial of Ad26.COV2.S vaccine versus placebo. The clonotype comes from a person between 18 and 59 years old who received the Ad26.COV2.S COVID-19 vaccine or a placebo.

The CDR3 sequence: CASSLDLGPREQFF. DNA for the CDR3: TGTGCCAGCAGCTTAGACCTGGGCCCCAGGGAGCAGTTCTTC. The V call is TRBV7-2, the J call TRBJ2-1; D call uncertain. With 1 base removed from V and 10 bases from J, the gap between germline ends came to 14 bases. This CDR3 contains 14 residues. Germline V gene lookup returns CDR1 SGHTA and CDR2 FQGNSA.